The 26 T cell receptor beta chains listed next were all sequenced from one sample in a study of cytomegalovirus exposure and HLA in healthy donors. The protocol was immunoSEQ multiplex PCR, while the TCRdb copy is restricted to in-frame clones and leaves out a portion. The sample has around 120,000 clones, approximately 90% seen once. Sequencing was performed on PBMCs. The receptors were gathered from a woman aged 18-29 years in good health and CMV-seronegative.

The V gene is TRBV9, the J gene TRBJ2-1, with TRBD2 as a possible D gene (6 bases). The germline gives CDR1 SGDLS, CDR2 YYNGEE. V was shortened by 0 bases and J by 5 bases, with 12 bases between the two germline ends. CDR3 length equals 15 residues. In DNA, the CDR3 is TGTGCCAGCAGCGTAGCCTCCGGGGGAAACAATGAGCAGTTCTTC. This gives the protein CASSVASGGNNEQFF. The full variable domain, completed using reference TRBV9 and TRBJ2-1, is DSGVTQTPKHLITATGQRVTLRCSPRSGDLSVYWYQQSLDQGLQFLIQYYNGEERAKGNILERFSAQQFPDLHSELNLSSLELGDSALYFCASSVASGGNNEQFFGPGTRLTVL.

The rearrangement joins TRBV7-9 to TRBJ2-7; the D gene is possibly TRBD2 (6 bases). Trimming shortened V by 2 bases and J by 1 base, and 12 bases separated the two germline ends. CDR1 and CDR2 from the germline V gene are SEHNR and FQNEAQ (reference sequence). The CDR3 runs 15 residues. CDR3 protein: CASSLMGGLSYEQYF. The CDR3 DNA is TGTGCCAGCAGCTTAATGGGGGGTCTGTCCTACGAGCAGTACTTC.

This chain links TRBV14 with TRBJ1-2; TRBD1 might be the D (5 bases). The CDR3 is 14 amino acids. The germline V and J ends were trimmed by 2 bases and 4 bases, with 11 bases remaining between them. Looked up from germline, CDR1 is SGHDN and CDR2 is FVKESK. The CDR3 is CASSQRGWTYGYTF. The CDR3 bases are TGTGCCAGCAGCCAACGGGGGTGGACCTATGGCTACACCTTC.

V and J are TRBV2 and TRBJ1-1, with D possibly being TRBD1 (5 bases). The CDR3 extends over 12 amino acids. Germline CDR1 is SNHLY and CDR2 is FYNNEI. Deletions cut 7 bases from V and 6 bases from J, with 12 bases between. This chain's CDR3 is CASKAGVAEAFF. The CDR3 nucleotides read TGTGCCAGCAAGGCGGGGGTCGCTGAAGCTTTCTTT.

This sequence joins TRBV19 and TRBJ2-7; 7 nucleotides match TRBD2. The V gene's germline CDR1 is LNHDA and CDR2 SQIVND (reference sequence). J lost 0 bases, V lost 3 bases, and 8 bases had no gene match. The CDR3 runs to 16 residues. CDR3 amino acids: CASSIRAGAVSYEQYF. The CDR3 DNA reads TGTGCCAGTAGTATTAGGGCGGGAGCCGTCTCCTACGAGCAGTACTTC.

The rearrangement uses TRBV13 and TRBJ2-7, with TRBD1 matching over 8 bases. The trim removed 5 bases at V and 1 base at J, leaving 10 bases unmatched. The CDR3 extends over 16 amino acids. Germline V gene data show CDR1 as PRHDT and CDR2 as FYEKMQ (reference sequence). Here the CDR3 reads CASSEAHRGISYEQYF. For the CDR3, the DNA is TGTGCCAGCAGCGAGGCGCACAGGGGGATTTCCTACGAGCAGTACTTC.

This chain links TRBV4-2 with TRBJ1-1; weak D call: TRBD1 (6 bases). Germline V CDR1 and CDR2: LGHNA, YNFKEQ. V was pared by 4 bases and J by 1 base, with 10 bases between. This CDR3 is built from 14 residues. The CDR3 DNA sequence: TGTGCCAGCAGCCCAGGGGACAAGAACACTGAAGCTTTCTTT. Protein product: CASSPGDKNTEAFF.

V usage is TRBV10-2 and J usage is TRBJ2-7, with D possibly matching TRBD1 (5 bases). The CDR3 totals 12 residues. With 8 bases removed from V and 6 bases from J, the gap between germline ends came to 14 bases. CDR1 is WSHSY and CDR2 is SAAADI in the germline V gene. CDR3 DNA: TGCGCCAGCGGGGCGACCCCGGGCGAGCAGTACTTC. It yields the protein CASGATPGEQYF.

The chain links TRBV6-1 to TRBJ2-3; D gene unclear. Looked up from germline, CDR1 is MNHNS and CDR2 is SASEGT. Between the trimmed V and J ends, which lost 5 bases and 10 bases, there was a span of 10 bases. CDR3 length equals 11 residues. Written as DNA, the CDR3 is TGTGCCAGCAGTCTATACGGTCCGCAGTATTTT. It yields the protein CASSLYGPQYF.

This chain connects TRBV2 to TRBJ2-2, with 9 bases identical to TRBD1. Germline values: CDR1 SNHLY, CDR2 FYNNEI. The CDR3 sequence is 14 residues long. J lost 5 bases, V lost 6 bases, and 4 bases had no gene match. This chain's CDR3 is CASRQGARTGELFF. The DNA of the CDR3 is TGTGCCAGCAGACAGGGGGCGCGGACCGGGGAGCTGTTTTTT.

The chain carries TRBV2 and TRBJ1-6; 11 bases are a match to TRBD1. Looked up from germline, CDR1 is SNHLY and CDR2 is FYNNEI. The CDR3 has 11 amino acids. J was trimmed by 19 bases and V by 4 bases; bases with no gene match: 3. CDR3 DNA sequence: TGTGCCAGCAGTGCAGGGACAGGGGGTCACTTT. This codes for CASSAGTGGHF.

This chain joins TRBV7-3 and TRBJ2-3; no clear D gene. This CDR3 has 14 residues. V was clipped by 2 bases and J by 1 base, with 7 bases between them. Germline CDR1 is SGHTA and CDR2 is FQGTGA. CDR3 sequence reads: CASSLYFGTDTQYF. For the CDR3, the DNA is TGTGCCAGCAGCTTATATTTTGGCACAGATACGCAGTATTTT.

V usage is TRBV7-9 and J usage is TRBJ2-1, with 14 bases lining up with TRBD2. The CDR3 loop spans 15 amino acids. Germline V CDR1 and CDR2: SEHNR, FQNEAQ (reference sequence). V lost 4 bases to trimming and J lost 5 bases; unmatched junction nucleotides: 1. CDR3 in amino acids: CASSSTSGRDNEQFF. The CDR3 region has the DNA TGTGCCAGCAGCTCGACTAGCGGGAGGGACAATGAGCAGTTCTTC.

This chain joins TRBV4-3 and TRBJ2-3, with a possible D match to TRBD1 (5 bases). V was pared by 2 bases and J by 6 bases, with 9 bases between. Germline V CDR1 and CDR2: LGHNA, YSLEER. The CDR3 extends over 13 amino acids. CDR3 loop: CASSQQRGDTQYF. The CDR3 nucleotides are TGCGCCAGCAGCCAACAAAGGGGCGATACGCAGTATTTT.

The J gene is TRBJ2-7, the V gene TRBV5-1; 7 nucleotides align to TRBD1. There are 16 residues in the CDR3. Germline values: CDR1 SGHRS, CDR2 YFSETQ. V gave up 0 bases and J gave up 3 bases; unmatched junction bases: 9. The chain's CDR3 is CASSLASTGQNYEQYF. In DNA, the CDR3 is TGCGCCAGCAGCTTGGCGTCGACGGGACAGAACTACGAGCAGTACTTC. Looking up the rest from reference TRBV5-1 and TRBJ2-7 gives the full variable domain: KAGVTQTPRYLIKTRGQQVTLSCSPISGHRSVSWYQQTPGQGLQFLFEYFSETQRNKGNFPGRFSGRQFSNSRSEMNVSTLELGDSALYLCASSLASTGQNYEQYFGPGTRLTVT.

The V call is TRBV7-3, the J call TRBJ1-2; 7 positions match TRBD1. From germline, CDR1 is SGHTA and CDR2 FQGTGA. This CDR3 contains 15 residues. The junction had 8 bases not matched to a gene; V was cut back by 2 bases and J by 5 bases. In nucleotides, the CDR3 is TGTGCCAGCAGCTTATCTCCAGGGGGTAGATATGGCTACACCTTC. It encodes CASSLSPGGRYGYTF.

Details on this clone: Other DNA sequences in the sample encode the same CDR3. The genes are TRBV5-1 and TRBJ2-7, with D perhaps TRBD2 (6 bases). Germline V lookup: CDR1 SGHRS, CDR2 YFSETQ. There are 14 residues in the CDR3. V was pared by 0 bases and J by 1 base, with 8 bases between. CDR3 coding DNA: TGCGCCAGCAGCTTGGCTGGGGGGTCCTACGAGCAGTACTTC. Its protein product is CASSLAGGSYEQYF.

The chain combines TRBV18 with TRBJ1-5, with D tentatively TRBD1 (6 bases). The V gene lost 2 bases and the J gene lost 3 bases, with 17 bases spanning the gap. This CDR3 contains 17 residues. The germline gives CDR1 KGHSH, CDR2 LQKENI. CDR3 nucleotides: TGTGCCAGCTCACCAAACCGTGGGGGCTCGTCCAATCAGCCCCAGCATTTT. This translates into CASSPNRGGSSNQPQHF.

This chain joins TRBV5-1 and TRBJ2-2; 10 bases are shared with TRBD2. V shed 3 bases and J 6 bases; nucleotides not matched to a gene: 2. In germline, CDR1 is SGHRS, CDR2 YFSETQ. This CDR3 spans 14 amino acids. The CDR3 protein is CASSSGTSAGELFF. The CDR3 region has the DNA TGCGCCAGCAGCTCCGGGACTAGCGCCGGGGAGCTGTTTTTT.

V is TRBV27 and J is TRBJ2-1; 11 positions match TRBD2. Germline assignment: CDR1 MNHEY and CDR2 SMNVEV (reference sequence). The CDR3 loop spans 15 amino acids. Trimming removed 6 bases from V and 9 bases from J; junction bases left unmatched: 10. The CDR3 DNA reads TGTGCCAGCAGGCTGGTAGCGGGGGGGCTTGGTGAGCAGTTCTTC. It is translated as CASRLVAGGLGEQFF.

This clone was counted once. The J gene is TRBJ2-1, the V gene TRBV25-1; 14 bases agree with TRBD2. The length of the CDR3 is 17 residues. Germline assignment: CDR1 MGHDK and CDR2 SYGVNS. V shed 2 bases, J shed 7 bases, and the junction held 7 bases outside the gene matches. The CDR3 reads CASSEVGTSGSRNEQFF. The CDR3 bases are TGTGCCAGCAGTGAAGTGGGGACTAGCGGGAGTAGGAATGAGCAGTTCTTC.

The V gene is TRBV19, the J gene TRBJ1-5; tentative D call: TRBD1 (6 bases). The V end lost 4 bases, the J end lost 5 bases, and 21 bases lay between the germline ends. The CDR3 extends over 17 amino acids. Germline CDR1 is LNHDA and CDR2 is SQIVND (reference sequence). The CDR3 reads CASSTILTGNRDQPQHF. CDR3 sequence (DNA): TGTGCCAGTAGTACTATACTTACAGGGAATCGGGATCAGCCCCAGCATTTT.

J is TRBJ2-2 and V is TRBV5-5; 14 bases line up with TRBD2. This CDR3 spans 17 amino acids. Per the germline V gene, CDR1 is SGHKS and CDR2 is YYEKEE (reference sequence). The trim removed 4 bases at V and 4 bases at J, leaving 6 bases unmatched. CDR3 region: CASSPRLAGGPTGELFF. The CDR3 DNA is TGTGCCAGCAGCCCCCGACTAGCGGGAGGGCCCACCGGGGAGCTGTTTTTT.

The chain couples TRBV4-1 to TRBJ2-7, with 8 bases matching TRBD2. The CDR3 consists of 15 residues. CDR1 is MGHRA, CDR2 YSYEKL, per germline. Trimming took 4 bases from V and 0 from J; bases not matched to a gene: 5. The chain's CDR3 is CASSPAGGASYEQYF. The CDR3 DNA reads TGCGCCAGCAGCCCGGCCGGGGGGGCCTCCTACGAGCAGTACTTC.

This chain connects TRBV6-6 to TRBJ2-7; 7 bases fit TRBD2. The V gene's germline CDR1 is MNHNY and CDR2 SVGAGI (reference sequence). CDR3 length: 13 amino acids. Trimming at V came to 2 bases and at J to 4 bases, leaving 2 bases not matched to a gene. The CDR3: CASSYGLVYEQYF. The CDR3, as DNA: TGTGCCAGCAGTTACGGACTAGTGTACGAGCAGTACTTC.

The rearrangement links TRBV2 to TRBJ2-5, with 7 bases identical to TRBD1. The V gene's germline CDR1 is SNHLY and CDR2 FYNNEI. V shed 6 bases, J shed 5 bases, and the junction held 9 bases outside the gene matches. The CDR3 contains 14 residues. The CDR3 loop is CASRSRTGSETQYF. DNA for the CDR3: TGTGCCAGCAGGTCCCGGACAGGATCGGAGACCCAGTACTTC.